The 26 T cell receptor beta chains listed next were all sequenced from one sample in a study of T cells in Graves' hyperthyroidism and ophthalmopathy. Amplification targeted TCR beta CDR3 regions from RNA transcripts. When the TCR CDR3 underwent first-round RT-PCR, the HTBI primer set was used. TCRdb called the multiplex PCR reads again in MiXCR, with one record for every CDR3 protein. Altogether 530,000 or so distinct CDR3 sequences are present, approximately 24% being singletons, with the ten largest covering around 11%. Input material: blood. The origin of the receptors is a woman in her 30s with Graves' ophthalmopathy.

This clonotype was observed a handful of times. CDR3 coding DNA: TGCAGTGCTCTAAACAGGGATGACTATGGCTACACCTTC. Translated, it gives CSALNRDDYGYTF. This rearrangement joins TRBV20-1 to TRBJ1-2; D may be TRBD1 (6 bases). This CDR3 has 13 residues. The ends were cut back, 5 bases at V and 3 bases at J, with 13 bases in the middle. Per the germline V gene, CDR1 is DFQATT and CDR2 is SNEGSKA (reference sequence).

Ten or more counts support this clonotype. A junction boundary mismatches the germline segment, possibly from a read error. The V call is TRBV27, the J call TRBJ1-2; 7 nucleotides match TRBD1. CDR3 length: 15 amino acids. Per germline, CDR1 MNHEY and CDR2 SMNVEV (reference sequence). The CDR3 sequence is CVSSFWATGIGGYTF. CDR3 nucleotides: TGTGTCAGCAGTTTTTGGGCGACAGGGATTGGCGGCTACACCTTC.

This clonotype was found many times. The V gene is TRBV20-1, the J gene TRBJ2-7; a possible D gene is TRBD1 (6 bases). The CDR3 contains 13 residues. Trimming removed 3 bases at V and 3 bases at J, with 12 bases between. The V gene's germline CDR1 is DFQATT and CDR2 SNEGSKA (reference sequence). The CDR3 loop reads CSARGAANYEQYF. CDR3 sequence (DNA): TGCAGTGCTAGGGGGGCCGCCAACTACGAGCAGTACTTC.

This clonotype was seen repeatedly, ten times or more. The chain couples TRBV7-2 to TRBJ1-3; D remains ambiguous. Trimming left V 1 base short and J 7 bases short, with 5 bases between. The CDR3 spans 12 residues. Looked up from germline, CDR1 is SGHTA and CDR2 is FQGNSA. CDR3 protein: CASSLVSNTIYF. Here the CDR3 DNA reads TGTGCCAGCAGCTTAGTCTCGAACACCATATATTTT.

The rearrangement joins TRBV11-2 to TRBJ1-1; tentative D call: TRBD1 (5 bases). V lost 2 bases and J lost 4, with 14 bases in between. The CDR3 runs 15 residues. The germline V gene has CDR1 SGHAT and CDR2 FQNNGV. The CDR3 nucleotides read TGTGCCAGCAGCTTAAGTCCCCAGGGCAGCACTGAAGCTTTCTTT. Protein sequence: CASSLSPQGSTEAFF.

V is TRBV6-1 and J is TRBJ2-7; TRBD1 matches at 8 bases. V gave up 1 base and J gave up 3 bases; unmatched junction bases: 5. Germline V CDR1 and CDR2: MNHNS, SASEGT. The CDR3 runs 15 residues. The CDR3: CASSEVTGVDYEQYF. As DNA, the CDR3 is TGTGCCAGCAGTGAAGTGACAGGGGTCGACTACGAGCAGTACTTC.

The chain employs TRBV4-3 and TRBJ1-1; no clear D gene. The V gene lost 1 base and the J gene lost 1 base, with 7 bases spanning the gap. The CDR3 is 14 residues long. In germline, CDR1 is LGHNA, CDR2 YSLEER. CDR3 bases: TGCGCCAGCAGCCAAGGTTTCGAGAACACTGAAGCTTTCTTT. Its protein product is CASSQGFENTEAFF.

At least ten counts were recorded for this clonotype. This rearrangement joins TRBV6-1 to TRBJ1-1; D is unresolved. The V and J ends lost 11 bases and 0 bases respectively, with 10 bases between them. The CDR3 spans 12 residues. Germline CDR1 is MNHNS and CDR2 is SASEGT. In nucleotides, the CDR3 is TGTGCCTCCCAAACGATGAACACTGAAGCTTTCTTT. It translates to CASQTMNTEAFF.

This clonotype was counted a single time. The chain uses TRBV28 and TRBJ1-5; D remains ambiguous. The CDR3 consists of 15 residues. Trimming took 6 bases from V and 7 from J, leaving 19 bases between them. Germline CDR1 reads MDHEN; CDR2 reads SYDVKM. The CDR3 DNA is TGTGCCAGCAGCTTTACGGGGAGGCCTAACCAGCCCCAGCATTTT. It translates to CASSFTGRPNQPQHF.

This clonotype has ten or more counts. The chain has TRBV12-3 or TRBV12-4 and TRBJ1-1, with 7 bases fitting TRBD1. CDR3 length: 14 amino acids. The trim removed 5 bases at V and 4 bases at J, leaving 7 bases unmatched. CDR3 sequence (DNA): TGTGCCAGCAGTCAACAGGGGACGACCACTGAAGCTTTCTTT. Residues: CASSQQGTTTEAFF.

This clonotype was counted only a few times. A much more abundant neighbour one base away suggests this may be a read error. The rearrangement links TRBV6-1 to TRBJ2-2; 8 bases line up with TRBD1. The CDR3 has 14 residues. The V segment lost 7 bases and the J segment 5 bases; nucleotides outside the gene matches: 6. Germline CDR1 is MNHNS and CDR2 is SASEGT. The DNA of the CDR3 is TGTGCCAGCAACTCGACAGGGGCTACCGGGGAGCTGTTTTTT. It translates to CASNSTGATGELFF.

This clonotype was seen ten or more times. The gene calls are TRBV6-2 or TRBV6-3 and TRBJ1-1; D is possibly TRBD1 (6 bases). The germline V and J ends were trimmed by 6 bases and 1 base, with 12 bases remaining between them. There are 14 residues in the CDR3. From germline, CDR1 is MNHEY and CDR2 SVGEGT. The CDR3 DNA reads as TGTGCCAGCAGCCACAGGGTCCGGAACACTGAAGCTTTCTTT. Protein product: CASSHRVRNTEAFF.

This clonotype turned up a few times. This chain's CDR3 is CATSPRGRYNQPQHF. The CDR3 coding sequence is TGTGCCACCAGCCCCCGAGGACGGTACAATCAGCCCCAGCATTTT. The V gene is TRBV15, the J gene TRBJ1-5; D gene ambiguous. Germline loops: CDR1 LNHNV, CDR2 YYDKDF (reference sequence). V was shortened by 5 bases and J by 3 bases, with 14 bases between the two germline ends. CDR3 size: 15 residues.

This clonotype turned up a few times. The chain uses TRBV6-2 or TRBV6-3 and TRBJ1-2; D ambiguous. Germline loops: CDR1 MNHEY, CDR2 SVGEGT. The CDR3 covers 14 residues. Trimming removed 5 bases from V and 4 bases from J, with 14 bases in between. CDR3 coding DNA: TGTGCCAGCAGTCCAACAACGGCGGCCTATGGCTACACCTTC. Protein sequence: CASSPTTAAYGYTF.

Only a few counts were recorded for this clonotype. The CDR3 is CASSIGTGLETQYF. The CDR3 DNA sequence: TGTGCCAGCAGCATCGGGACAGGGCTGGAGACCCAGTACTTC. V is TRBV11-2 and J is TRBJ2-5; 9 bases fit TRBD1. V dropped 5 bases and J dropped 5; count of bases not matched to a gene: 6. The germline CDR1 and CDR2 sequences are SGHAT and FQNNGV. The CDR3 is 14 amino acids.

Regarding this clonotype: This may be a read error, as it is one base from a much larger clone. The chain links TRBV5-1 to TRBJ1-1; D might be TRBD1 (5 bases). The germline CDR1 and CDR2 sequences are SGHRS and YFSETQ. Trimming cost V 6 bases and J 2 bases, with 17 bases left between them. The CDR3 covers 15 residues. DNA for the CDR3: TGCGCCAGCATCTTATCGGGGGAAATCAACACTGAAGCTTTCTTT. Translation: CASILSGEINTEAFF.

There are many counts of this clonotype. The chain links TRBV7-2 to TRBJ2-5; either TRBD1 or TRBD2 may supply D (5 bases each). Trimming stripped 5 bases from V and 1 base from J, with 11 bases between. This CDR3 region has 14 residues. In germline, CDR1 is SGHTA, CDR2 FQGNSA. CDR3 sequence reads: CASSDRDLQETQYF. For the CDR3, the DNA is TGTGCCAGCAGCGACCGGGACCTCCAAGAGACCCAGTACTTC.

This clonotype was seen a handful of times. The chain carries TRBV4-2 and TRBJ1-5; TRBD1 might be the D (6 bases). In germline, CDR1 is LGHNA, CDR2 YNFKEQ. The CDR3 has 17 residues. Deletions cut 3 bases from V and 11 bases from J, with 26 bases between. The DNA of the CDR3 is TGTGCCAGCAGCCAGATGGGGTATGGGGGGGGCCAAGAGACCCAGCATTTT. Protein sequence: CASSQMGYGGGQETQHF.

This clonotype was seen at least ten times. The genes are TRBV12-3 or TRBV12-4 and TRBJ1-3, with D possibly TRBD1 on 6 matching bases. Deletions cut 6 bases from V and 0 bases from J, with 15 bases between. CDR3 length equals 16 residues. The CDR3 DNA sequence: TGTGCCAGCAGCCCAAACGACAGGTACTCTGGAAACACCATATATTTT. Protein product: CASSPNDRYSGNTIYF.

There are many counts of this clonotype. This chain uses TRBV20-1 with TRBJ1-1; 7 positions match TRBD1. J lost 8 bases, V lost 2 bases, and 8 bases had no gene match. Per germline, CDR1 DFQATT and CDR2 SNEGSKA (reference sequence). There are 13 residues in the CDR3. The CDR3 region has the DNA TGCAGTGCTAGACCGCCAGGGGGGGAGGAAGCTTTCTTT. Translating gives CSARPPGGEEAFF.

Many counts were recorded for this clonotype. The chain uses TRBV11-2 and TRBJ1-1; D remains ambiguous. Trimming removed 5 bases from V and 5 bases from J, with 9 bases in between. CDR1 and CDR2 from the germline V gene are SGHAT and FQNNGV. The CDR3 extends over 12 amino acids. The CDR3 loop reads CASSPGRTEAFF. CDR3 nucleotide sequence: TGTGCCAGCAGCCCGGGGAGGACTGAAGCTTTCTTT.

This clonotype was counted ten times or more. For the CDR3, the DNA is TGTGCCAGCCGGGGGGGGGGAGGATTGGTGAAGGGCTACACCTTC. It translates to CASRGGGGLVKGYTF. V gene TRBV6-5 combines with J gene TRBJ1-2; possible D gene TRBD1, 5 bases. CDR3 length: 15 residues. V gave up 8 bases and J gave up 8 bases, with 24 bases separating them. Germline assignment: CDR1 MNHEY and CDR2 SVGAGI.

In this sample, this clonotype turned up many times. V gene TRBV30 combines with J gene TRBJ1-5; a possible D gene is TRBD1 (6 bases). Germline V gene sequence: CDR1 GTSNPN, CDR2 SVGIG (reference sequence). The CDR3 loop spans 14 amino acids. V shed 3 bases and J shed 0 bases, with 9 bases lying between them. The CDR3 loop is CAWRQGYSNQPQHF. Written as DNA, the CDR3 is TGTGCCTGGAGACAGGGTTATAGCAATCAGCCCCAGCATTTT.

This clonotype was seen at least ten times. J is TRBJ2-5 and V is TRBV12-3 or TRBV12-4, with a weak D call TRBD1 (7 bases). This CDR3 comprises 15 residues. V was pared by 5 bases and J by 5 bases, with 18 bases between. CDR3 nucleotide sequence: TGTGCCAGCAGTGCTCCGGAGGGGGCGGGTGAGACCCAGTACTTC. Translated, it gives CASSAPEGAGETQYF.

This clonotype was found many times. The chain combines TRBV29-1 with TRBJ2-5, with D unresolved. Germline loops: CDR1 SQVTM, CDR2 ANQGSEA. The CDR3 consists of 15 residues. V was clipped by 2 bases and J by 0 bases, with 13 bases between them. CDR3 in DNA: TGCAGCGTTGAAATTCTGGCTCAGTACCAAGAGACCCAGTACTTC. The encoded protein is CSVEILAQYQETQYF.

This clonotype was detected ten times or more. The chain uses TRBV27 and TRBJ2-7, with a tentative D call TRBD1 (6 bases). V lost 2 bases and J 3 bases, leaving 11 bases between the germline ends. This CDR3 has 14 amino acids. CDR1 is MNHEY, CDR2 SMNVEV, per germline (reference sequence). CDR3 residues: CASSLRQGIYEQYF. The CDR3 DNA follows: TGTGCCAGCAGTTTACGGCAGGGGATCTACGAGCAGTACTTC.